What follows describes a single T cell receptor (beta chain). This clonotype was recorded many times. It has no known antigen specificity. There are no base qualities to consult, and no much larger clone falls within one base. This specimen belongs to a study of blood T cells in healthy people across ages (dated by TCRdb to between 2014 and 2017). Background on the whole study: In model experiments, roughly one uniquely barcoded TCR beta cDNA molecule per two T cells was captured by template switching. Four age groups were formed from the donors: young (average 16 years), middle-aged (approximately 41), aged (62) and long-lived (more than 75). Age-related changes in TCR beta repertoire diversity were measured in the study by deep sequencing normalized with unique cDNA molecular identifiers. For two donors (one aged 18 to 30 and one aged 80 or older), the study analyzed two additional independent replicas of 1 million unique cDNA reads from the same blood draw. To avoid experimental bias, donors of different ages were distributed randomly across sequencing lanes. What the authors observed across the whole study: Observed TCR beta diversity correlated strongly with the percentage of naive T cells measured by flow cytometry. Conclusive comparison of naive and antigen-experienced compartments was prevented by the profiling of bulk unsorted PBMCs. The CMV infection status of donors was not known, potentially confounding age-related changes in expanded clonotypes. As age increased, observed TCR beta diversity per million T cells dropped in a roughly linear way, and a significant reduction was already evident by age about 40. Estimates of total diversity from one million sequenced T cells were regarded as lower bounds and underestimates. The long-lived group showed more naive CD4+ T cells, fewer expanded clones and increased TCR diversity than the aged group, suggesting age selection.

From the cysteine through the phenylalanine, the CDR3 covers 15 amino acids. The DNA shown is the 45-base CDR3, in frame from base 1. According to the germline V gene (reference sequence), CDR1 reads SEHNR and CDR2 reads FQNEAQ. The V end loses 6 bases and the J end loses 2 bases, and a stretch of 14 bases separates them. Libraries were built with 5' RACE. The sequencing machine was an Illumina HiSeq 2500. A second roughly 7 to 11 cycle PCR used a sample-barcoded 5' primer and a J-beta primer mix. Each TCR beta cDNA molecule received a unique molecular identifier from a template-switch 5' adaptor carrying 12 random nucleotides. At least 2.5 million CDR3-containing paired-end reads were obtained from each sample. First-strand cDNA synthesis was performed from all RNA using the Mint cDNA synthesis kit, with priming by a TRBC-specific oligonucleotide. Following uracil-DNA glycosylase treatment, a first 18-cycle PCR with universal primers M1SS and BC2_uni_R was performed on all cDNA. The authors processed their data as follows. For normalization, 1 million high-quality reads, each with a distinct molecular identifier, were randomly selected from each sample. Instead of being binned into consensus sequences, reads with shared molecular identifiers were discarded. MiTCR, run with a Q25 quality threshold and the strictest error-elimination algorithm, handled CDR3 identification, clonotype clustering and error correction. A nonparametric unseen species model with Euler transformation was used to estimate a lower bound on total TCR beta diversity. TCRdb reworked the public reads: Q25 trimming with fastp, MiXCR clone assembly, productive beta chains retained. Rows are combined by CDR3 protein, so each entry shows the most common genes and DNA. The V and J calls here are based on TCRdb, not the publication. In this sample the table shows 600,000 or so distinct CDR3 sequences, roughly 30% of which occur a single time. The ten largest clonotypes hold approximately 15% of the sample.

Systemically healthy Caucasian individuals from Russia, some 38 in total and aged roughly 6 to 90 years, were included as donors. Roughly 9 milliliters of peripheral blood were drawn from each donor into EDTA-treated Vacutainer tubes. Ficoll-Paque density-gradient centrifugation was used to isolate PBMCs, with at least 6 million obtained per sample. Trizol reagent was used to extract total RNA from PBMCs, with at least 6 micrograms per sample. For every donor, flow cytometry on a PBMC aliquot measured the percentage of naive CD45RAhigh/CD27high T cells. The specimen sequenced was blood. The chain is made from TRBV7-9 and TRBJ1-5; TRBD1 might be the D gene, on 5 matching bases. This clonotype originated in a woman of 80 years or more in good health. The CDR3 region: CASRRRVGGNQPQHF. The sequenced DNA is TGTGCCAGCAGGCGCAGGGTCGGCGGCAATCAGCCCCAGCATTTT.